The rows below give T cell receptor beta chains drawn from one sample of a study of radiotherapy plus CTLA-4 blockade in lung cancer. Profiled with immunoSEQ multiplex PCR; TCRdb holds only in-frame clones, not every one. The sample holds more than 60,000 clones, approximately 79% seen once. The sample in question was peripheral blood, obtained from a patient treated with radiotherapy plus ipilimumab. Every receptor here comes from a human donor with non-small cell lung cancer who had a complete response to radiotherapy plus ipilimumab. The CDR3 runs from the conserved cysteine through the conserved F or W. A D gene is named only where the DNA matches it firmly. Size is omitted from some rows. Given values are once, few, many or a class for expanded clones.

clone_size j_call d_call v_call cdr3_nt cdr3_aa
NA TRBJ2-7 TRBD1 TRBV5-1 TGCGCCAGCAGCCCCGGGACAGGGACCTACGAGCAGTACTTC CASSPGTGTYEQYF
NA TRBJ2-7 TRBD1 TRBV13 TGTGCCAGCAAGGTCGGGACAGGGGGTTTGTGGCAGTACTTC CASKVGTGGLWQYF
NA TRBJ2-5 TRBD2 TRBV4-1 TGCGCCAGCAGCCAAGTTACGGGGGGAGAAGAGACCCAGTACTTC CASSQVTGGEETQYF
NA TRBJ1-3 TRBD1 TRBV5-4 TGTGCCAGCAGCTCGGGACAGAGGGGAAACACCATATATTTT CASSSGQRGNTIYF
once TRBJ2-5 TRBD1 TRBV18 TGTGCCAGCTCACCCCTAGAGGGGGCGAGGGAGACCCAGTACTTC CASSPLEGARETQYF
NA TRBJ2-5 NA TRBV7-6 TGTGCCAGCAGCTTAGTGCGGGAGACCCAGTACTTC CASSLVRETQYF
NA TRBJ2-3 NA TRBV6-1 TGTGCCAGCAGGCCGCAGGGCGGTACGCAGTATTTT CASRPQGGTQYF
NA TRBJ1-2 TRBD1 TRBV5-1 TGCGCCAGCAGCTCACGGGACAGGGGGCAGGTGGACTATGGCTACACCTTC CASSSRDRGQVDYGYTF
medium-sized TRBJ2-7 TRBD1 TRBV6-5 TGTGCCAGCAGACCGGGACAGCGTTCCTACGAGCAGTACTTC CASRPGQRSYEQYF
once TRBJ2-3 TRBD2 TRBV7-9 TGTGCCAGCAGCCCCCCCGATAGCGGGACCAGCACAGATACGCAGTATTTT CASSPPDSGTSTDTQYF
NA TRBJ2-1 TRBD2 TRBV7-8 TGTGCCAGCAGCGCAGGGGCGGGAGGGCCTGGGGATGAGCAGTTCTTC CASSAGAGGPGDEQFF